The source of this TCR beta chain is a study of T cells in Graves' hyperthyroidism and ophthalmopathy. CDR1 and CDR2 from the germline V gene are LGHDT and YNNKEL (reference sequence). Trimming stripped 1 base from V and 6 bases from J, with 12 bases between. The CDR3 runs 14 residues. RNA transcripts provided the source from which TCR beta CDR3 regions were amplified. The TCR CDR3 was amplified in a first-round RT-PCR using the HTBI primer set. Each CDR3 protein is one row after TCRdb ran MiXCR on the multiplex PCR reads. The sample consists of 690,000 or so distinct CDR3 sequences, approximately 19% of them appearing once. This clonotype has a count of ten or more.

The origin of this receptor is a woman aged 45-59 years with Graves' hyperthyroidism that later progressed to Graves' ophthalmopathy. V is TRBV3-1 and J is TRBJ1-1; a possible D gene is TRBD1 (6 bases). Specimen: blood. Here the CDR3 reads CASSQVLGAAEAFF. For the CDR3, the DNA is TGTGCCAGCAGCCAAGTACTGGGGGCTGCTGAAGCTTTCTTT.